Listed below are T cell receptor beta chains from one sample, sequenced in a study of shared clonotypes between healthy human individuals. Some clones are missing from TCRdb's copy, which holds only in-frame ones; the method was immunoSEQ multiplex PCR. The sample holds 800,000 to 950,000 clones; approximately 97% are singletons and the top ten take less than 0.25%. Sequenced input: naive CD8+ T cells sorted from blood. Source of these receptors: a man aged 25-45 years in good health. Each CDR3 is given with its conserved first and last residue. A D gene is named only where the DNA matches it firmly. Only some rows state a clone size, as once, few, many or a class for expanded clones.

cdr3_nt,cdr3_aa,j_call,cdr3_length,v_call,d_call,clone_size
TGTGCCAGCAGCTTAGGTCGGGGGGCCGAAGGGATCTTAAGCAATCAGCCCCAGCATTTT,CASSLGRGAEGILSNQPQHF,TRBJ1-5,20,TRBV7-3,.,.
TGCGCCAGCAGCCAGGGGGGAGGAGAGCAGTTCTTC,CASSQGGGEQFF,TRBJ2-1,12,TRBV4-1,.,.
TGTGCCAGTAGTACCCGACAGGGTGTGCTGCCGAACACTGAAGCTTTCTTT,CASSTRQGVLPNTEAFF,TRBJ1-1,17,TRBV19,TRBD1,.
TGTGCCAGCAGCTTGGGGACAGGGTACTACGAGCAGTACTTC,CASSLGTGYYEQYF,TRBJ2-7,14,TRBV11-2,TRBD1,.
TGCAGCGTTGAACCCCGGTTGGGACAACAAGAGACCCAGTACTTC,CSVEPRLGQQETQYF,TRBJ2-5,15,TRBV29-1,.,.
TGTGCCAGCAGTACCTCCCGACAGGGAAAAAGAAACACTGAAGCTTTCTTT,CASSTSRQGKRNTEAFF,TRBJ1-1,17,TRBV2,TRBD1,.
TGTGCCAGCAGTTACAGCGGGAAGTACAATGAGCAGTTCTTC,CASSYSGKYNEQFF,TRBJ2-1,14,TRBV6-5,TRBD2,.
TGCGCCAGCAGTGAGTCTCCGACCTACGAGCAGTACTTC,CASSESPTYEQYF,TRBJ2-7,13,TRBV10-1,.,.
TGTGCCAGCAGTGCCGGGGACGAGCAGTACTTC,CASSAGDEQYF,TRBJ2-7,11,TRBV6-5,.,.
TGCAGCGTTGAAGATCAAAACACAAAAAAACTGTTTTTT,CSVEDQNTKKLFF,TRBJ1-4,13,TRBV29-1,.,.
TGTGCCAGCTCACCACCGAGCGGGATTGTGGCTTTCTTT,CASSPPSGIVAFF,TRBJ1-1,13,TRBV18,.,.
TGTGCCAGTAGTTTGGCAGGGGCCACCTACGAGCAGTACTTC,CASSLAGATYEQYF,TRBJ2-7,14,TRBV19,.,once
TGTGCCAGCAGTTTCTTCGGGGGGATACCTCGCGAGCAGTACTTC,CASSFFGGIPREQYF,TRBJ2-7,15,TRBV28,TRBD2,.
TGTGCCAGCAGCTTAGGACAGGGGCCGAACACTGAAGCTTTCTTT,CASSLGQGPNTEAFF,TRBJ1-1,15,TRBV5-4,TRBD1,.
TGTGCCAGCAGTGAGAGCAACCAGGGACTAGCATCTTTCGAGCAGTACTTC,CASSESNQGLASFEQYF,TRBJ2-7,17,TRBV6-1,TRBD2,.
TGTGCCAGTAGTGAGGGGCAGGGGCGGACAGATACGCAGTATTTT,CASSEGQGRTDTQYF,TRBJ2-3,15,TRBV19,.,.
TGTGCCAGCAGCCCGCCCACAGCTAACTATGGCTACACCTTC,CASSPPTANYGYTF,TRBJ1-2,14,TRBV7-9,.,.
TGTGCCAGCAGTGAATCGTATTCTCTTGAAGCTTTCTTT,CASSESYSLEAFF,TRBJ1-1,13,TRBV6-1,.,.
TGTGCCAGCAGTTTACTGGAGATCCCCTACGAGCAGTACTTC,CASSLLEIPYEQYF,TRBJ2-7,14,TRBV27,.,.
TGTGCCAGCAGCGAACCCGGGACTAGCAACGATACGCAGTATTTT,CASSEPGTSNDTQYF,TRBJ2-3,15,TRBV7-3,TRBD2,.
TGTGCCAGCAGCTCAGGGGCGGACGGGGAGCTGTTTTTT,CASSSGADGELFF,TRBJ2-2,13,TRBV7-9,.,once
TGCAGCGCTAGGACAGCGAACACCGGGGAGCTGTTTTTT,CSARTANTGELFF,TRBJ2-2,13,TRBV29-1,.,.
TGTGCCAGCATCTACCCTGGGCAGGGGACCTACAATGAGCAGTTCTTC,CASIYPGQGTYNEQFF,TRBJ2-1,16,TRBV7-9,.,once
TGTGCCAGCAGCGTACGCGGACTAGCGATCAACGAGCAGTACTTC,CASSVRGLAINEQYF,TRBJ2-7,15,TRBV9,TRBD2,.
TGTGCCAGCAGCCAATCGGGAAATGAGCAGTTCTTC,CASSQSGNEQFF,TRBJ2-1,12,TRBV14,.,.
TGTGCCAGCAGCGTAGCGGGGCAGGCGTACAATGAGCAGTTCTTC,CASSVAGQAYNEQFF,TRBJ2-1,15,TRBV9,.,.
TGCGCCAGCAGCCAAGGAGGGAATAGCAATCAGCCCCAGCATTTT,CASSQGGNSNQPQHF,TRBJ1-5,15,TRBV4-1,.,.
TGTGCCAGCAGTTATACTATTGCCGGGGAGCTGTTTTTT,CASSYTIAGELFF,TRBJ2-2,13,TRBV7-3,.,once
TGCGCCAGCAGTAACCCGATCAGGGAAGGCCGCGAAAAACTGTTTTTT,CASSNPIREGREKLFF,TRBJ1-4,16,TRBV5-1,.,.
TGCGCCAGCAGCCAAGAACAGGTGACAAACGAGCAGTACTTC,CASSQEQVTNEQYF,TRBJ2-7,14,TRBV4-1,.,.
TGTGCCAGCTCCGTCCAGTGGGGGTCTAATCAGCCCCAGCATTTT,CASSVQWGSNQPQHF,TRBJ1-5,15,TRBV6-5,.,.
TGTGCCAGCTCGGCAGCCGGAGGGCCAGCCGAGCAGTACTTC,CASSAAGGPAEQYF,TRBJ2-7,14,TRBV18,.,.
TGCAGCGTTCCCCGACTACGTAGCGGGCGCCGAAATGAGCAGTTCTTC,CSVPRLRSGRRNEQFF,TRBJ2-1,16,TRBV29-1,TRBD2,.
TGTGCCAGCAGCTTCGGGACAGGGGGCTACGAGCAGTACTTC,CASSFGTGGYEQYF,TRBJ2-7,14,TRBV7-9,TRBD1,.
TGTGCCAGCAGCGTCCCTATGAGCGGCGAAAAACTGTTTTTT,CASSVPMSGEKLFF,TRBJ1-4,14,TRBV5-6,.,.
TGTGCCAGCAGGCCCCTAGCGGTCACAGATACGCAGTATTTT,CASRPLAVTDTQYF,TRBJ2-3,14,TRBV27,TRBD2,.
TGTGCCAGCAGCTTAAGTGCAGCCATGAACACTGAAGCTTTCTTT,CASSLSAAMNTEAFF,TRBJ1-1,15,TRBV7-3,.,.
TGTGCCAGCAGGGCCCCCGGCGAAGAGACCCAGTACTTC,CASRAPGEETQYF,TRBJ2-5,13,TRBV7-9,.,.
TGTGCCAGCAGCTTCGTTGACGGCGCCTACGAGCAGTACTTC,CASSFVDGAYEQYF,TRBJ2-7,14,TRBV5-5,.,.
TGTGCCAGCAGTTTTATCAGTTCTAATGAAAAACTGTTTTTT,CASSFISSNEKLFF,TRBJ1-4,14,TRBV28,.,.